This T cell receptor (beta chain) was identified in a study of CD8 T cells in Susac syndrome. The RNA, about 0.45 to 1 ug, was put through reverse transcription using random hexamers. One entry per CDR3 protein results from TCRdb running MiXCR on the immunoSEQ multiplex PCR reads. The sample comprises approximately 220,000 distinct CDR3 sequences, 95% of which are singletons, and just over 0.08% rests with the top ten. Sequencing of TCR beta was carried out in blood CD8+ and CD4+ T cells. Stable or active relapsing-remitting multiple sclerosis, untreated and meeting revised McDonald criteria, defined the controls. Germline CDR1 and CDR2: SGHRS and YFSETQ. Trimming cost V 0 bases and J 0 bases, with 13 bases left between them. The CDR3 has 17 amino acids.

This clonotype was sampled from a human donor with multiple sclerosis. The rearrangement uses TRBV5-1 and TRBJ2-4; the D gene could be TRBD1 or TRBD2 (5 bases each). Sequencing was done on a sample of CD4+ T cells from PBMCs. CDR3 protein: CASSLENPGTAKNIQYF. The CDR3, as DNA: TGCGCCAGCAGCTTGGAGAACCCCGGGACAGCCAAAAACATTCAGTACTTC.